The source of this T cell receptor beta chain is a study of blood T cell repertoires in COVID-19. Overall study: Whether acute or convalescent, the COVID-19 samples came from the United States, Italy and Spain. PBMCs, B-cell-depleted T cells, or T cells were the source of the cDNA or gDNA that made up the material.

In the original analysis: Reference gene primer amplification yielded estimated nucleated cell counts. The repertoire was sequenced with immunoSEQ multiplex PCR; TCRdb's copy has only in-frame clones and lacks some. V, J and clone size reflect that table, while D and trimming were determined from the DNA. The sample lists about 230,000 clones, roughly 85% occurring once. This sequence originates from a woman between 70 and 85 years old with active or convalescent COVID-19. Sequencing used peripheral blood.

The CDR3 region is CASSQAQGLQPQHF. CDR3 in DNA: TGCGCCAGCAGCCAAGCACAGGGCCTTCAGCCCCAGCATTTT. The V and J genes are TRBV4-1 and TRBJ1-5, with D tentatively TRBD1 (6 bases). Trimming removed 1 base from V and 6 bases from J, with 10 bases in between. Germline V gene lookup returns CDR1 MGHRA and CDR2 YSYEKL. The CDR3 consists of 14 residues.